Below, 29 T cell receptor beta chains from the same sample are listed, as sequenced in a study of cytomegalovirus exposure and HLA in healthy donors. PCR primers comprised 60 Vbeta and 13 Jbeta primers. Assay used: immunoSEQ multiplex PCR; TCRdb lists only in-frame clones, some missing. Of 150,000 to 200,000 clones listed, 75% to 90% were seen once; the top ten hold approximately 6.7%. Sequenced material: PBMCs. Receptors were obtained from a man younger than 40 in good health and CMV-seropositive.

This chain uses TRBV5-5 with TRBJ2-1, with 12 bases lining up with TRBD2. This CDR3 comprises 15 residues. Germline values: CDR1 SGHKS, CDR2 YYEKEE (reference sequence). Trimming at V came to 4 bases and at J to 6 bases, leaving 5 bases not matched to a gene. In DNA, the CDR3 is TGTGCCAGCAGCCTCCGGACTAGCGGGACCAATGAGCAGTTCTTC. Amino acid sequence: CASSLRTSGTNEQFF.

The rearrangement uses TRBV4-1 and TRBJ1-4; D gene unclear. The CDR3 spans 14 residues. Trimming took off 4 bases at V and 5 bases at J, with 11 bases between the two ends. Germline assignment: CDR1 MGHRA and CDR2 YSYEKL. CDR3 in DNA: TGCGCCAGCAGCCTCCCCGGAGGGAATGAAAAACTGTTTTTT. Encoded protein: CASSLPGGNEKLFF.

The V and J genes are TRBV28 and TRBJ2-7; TRBD1 aligns across 9 bases. V was clipped by 5 bases and J by 1 base; unmatched bases: 6. The CDR3 loop spans 15 amino acids. Germline V gives CDR1 MDHEN, CDR2 SYDVKM. The CDR3 region has the DNA TGTGCCAGCAGTCCCGGGGACAGGGTTTCCTACGAGCAGTACTTC. Residues: CASSPGDRVSYEQYF.

This sequence joins TRBV5-1 and TRBJ1-1; D remains ambiguous. V lost 4 bases and J lost 0, with 13 bases in between. Germline CDR1 reads SGHRS; CDR2 reads YFSETQ. The CDR3 loop spans 15 amino acids. In DNA, the CDR3 is TGCGCCAGCAGCCCCGACTTCGGGATGAACACTGAAGCTTTCTTT. It translates to CASSPDFGMNTEAFF. Based on the CDR3 plus reference TRBV5-1 and TRBJ1-1, the full variable domain is KAGVTQTPRYLIKTRGQQVTLSCSPISGHRSVSWYQQTPGQGLQFLFEYFSETQRNKGNFPGRFSGRQFSNSRSEMNVSTLELGDSALYLCASSPDFGMNTEAFFGQGTRLTVV.

With respect to this clone: The sample has other DNA sequences that encode this CDR3 too. The chain is built from TRBV5-1 and TRBJ2-3, with D possibly matching TRBD1 (6 bases). V dropped 0 bases and J dropped 4 bases, with 9 bases sitting between them. Germline loops: CDR1 SGHRS, CDR2 YFSETQ. This CDR3 contains 14 residues. The CDR3 DNA follows: TGCGCCAGCAGCTTGGGGGGGCGGGCAGATACGCAGTATTTT. Translated, it gives CASSLGGRADTQYF.

The chain employs TRBV5-4 and TRBJ1-2; 10 bases line up with TRBD1. This CDR3 contains 16 residues. CDR1 and CDR2 from the germline V gene are SGHNT and YYREEE (reference sequence). V lost 4 bases and J lost 4; bases outside the gene matches: 10. The CDR3 region is CASSPGGTGVVYGYTF. The CDR3, as DNA: TGTGCCAGCAGCCCTGGGGGGACAGGGGTAGTCTATGGCTACACCTTC.

V gene TRBV7-7 combines with J gene TRBJ1-2; 7 nucleotides match TRBD1. V lost 5 bases, J lost 7 bases, and 13 bases stayed unmatched. The CDR3 length is 15 residues. Looked up from germline, CDR1 is SSHAT and CDR2 is FNYEAQ (reference sequence). This CDR3 is CASSNTPVQGIGYTF. The CDR3 coding sequence is TGTGCCAGCAGCAACACCCCGGTACAGGGGATTGGCTACACCTTC.

This clone was detected many times. The rearrangement uses TRBV4-1 and TRBJ2-7; 8 nucleotides agree with TRBD2. The CDR3 extends over 14 amino acids. Germline lookup yields CDR1 MGHRA and CDR2 YSYEKL. V dropped 4 bases and J dropped 5; count of bases not matched to a gene: 7. The CDR3 region is CASSPRGGGNEQYF. CDR3 sequence (DNA): TGCGCCAGCAGCCCCCGGGGGGGCGGGAACGAGCAGTACTTC.

This sequence joins TRBV28 and TRBJ2-7; D gene ambiguous. CDR1 is MDHEN and CDR2 is SYDVKM in the germline V gene. The V end lost 3 bases, the J end lost 3 bases, and 15 bases lay between the germline ends. This CDR3 contains 15 residues. Here the CDR3 reads CASSFRFGGVYEQYF. The CDR3 nucleotides are TGTGCCAGCAGTTTTCGTTTTGGCGGAGTCTACGAGCAGTACTTC.

This chain joins TRBV6-6 and TRBJ1-2; D call uncertain. Germline assignment: CDR1 MNHNY and CDR2 SVGAGI (reference sequence). V dropped 6 bases and J dropped 8 bases, with 13 bases sitting between them. There are 12 residues in the CDR3. DNA of the CDR3: TGTGCCAGCAGAACCGAGGAGCGCGGCTACACCTTC. This encodes CASRTEERGYTF.

The rearrangement links TRBV7-8 to TRBJ1-5; 9 bases line up with TRBD1. From germline, CDR1 is SGHVS and CDR2 FQNEAQ. CDR3 size: 16 residues. Trimming removed 3 bases from V and 3 bases from J; junction bases left unmatched: 6. CDR3 nucleotides: TGTGCCAGCAGCTTCCGGGACAGGGCCTACAATCAGCCCCAGCATTTT. Amino acids: CASSFRDRAYNQPQHF.

The chain joins TRBV5-4 to TRBJ2-4, with D tentatively TRBD2 (6 bases). CDR1 SGHNT and CDR2 YYREEE come from the germline V gene (reference sequence). V lost 1 base, J lost 7 bases, and 18 bases lay in between. CDR3 length: 16 amino acids. Here the CDR3 reads CASSLKRAGTFNIQYF. In DNA, the CDR3 is TGTGCCAGCAGCTTGAAGCGGGCCGGGACCTTCAACATTCAGTACTTC.

This clone was seen more than once but under ten times. The V and J genes are TRBV6-5 and TRBJ2-5; TRBD2 aligns across 7 bases. There are 12 residues in the CDR3. V trimming: 9 bases; J trimming: 2 bases; junction bases outside the gene matches: 3. Germline V gene sequence: CDR1 MNHEY, CDR2 SVGAGI. The CDR3 DNA reads TGTGCCAGTGGGGGGGGGCAAGAGACCCAGTACTTC. This gives the protein CASGGGQETQYF.

DNA of the CDR3: TGCGCCAGCGGACAGGGGGCTTCCGGGGCCAACGTCCTGACTTTC. Protein product: CASGQGASGANVLTF. The chain employs TRBV4-1 and TRBJ2-6; 11 nucleotides align to TRBD1. V trimming: 8 bases; J trimming: 4 bases; junction bases outside the gene matches: 4. Germline V lookup: CDR1 MGHRA, CDR2 YSYEKL. The CDR3 loop spans 15 amino acids.

The genes are TRBV2 and TRBJ2-3; 11 bases agree with TRBD2. Trimming at V came to 4 bases and at J to 5 bases, leaving 8 bases not matched to a gene. CDR1 is SNHLY, CDR2 FYNNEI, per germline. This CDR3 comprises 16 residues. CDR3 nucleotide sequence: TGTGCCAGCAGTGGTTTAGCGGGGGGGCTCGGAGATACGCAGTATTTT. It yields the protein CASSGLAGGLGDTQYF.

This clone was detected once. The CDR3: CASSLWVTGEYGYTF. The DNA of the CDR3 is TGTGCCAGCAGCTTATGGGTGACAGGGGAGTATGGCTACACCTTC. This chain connects TRBV7-8 to TRBJ1-2, with TRBD1 matching over 8 bases. The CDR3 length is 15 residues. Per germline, CDR1 SGHVS and CDR2 FQNEAQ. V lost 2 bases to trimming and J lost 5 bases; unmatched junction nucleotides: 7.

This sequence joins TRBV6-1 and TRBJ2-2, with 8 bases matching TRBD2. The CDR3 covers 16 residues. Germline V CDR1 and CDR2: MNHNS, SASEGT. Trimming removed 1 base from V and 5 bases from J; junction bases left unmatched: 6. The CDR3 sequence: CASSEVAGRGTGELFF. CDR3 bases: TGTGCCAGCAGTGAAGTAGCGGGGAGGGGGACCGGGGAGCTGTTTTTT.

The rearrangement joins TRBV5-1 to TRBJ1-6; the match to TRBD1 covers 9 bases. Germline lookup yields CDR1 SGHRS and CDR2 YFSETQ. The CDR3 consists of 17 residues. J was trimmed by 7 bases and V by 3 bases; bases with no gene match: 11. CDR3 in DNA: TGCGCCAGCAGCTCACAGGGGGCAACTGGGGGGAATTCACCCCTCCACTTT. As protein: CASSSQGATGGNSPLHF.

V gene TRBV13 combines with J gene TRBJ2-5, with D possibly matching TRBD1 (5 bases). The CDR3 contains 19 residues. The germline V gene encodes CDR1 PRHDT and CDR2 FYEKMQ (reference sequence). The ends were cut back, 0 bases at V and 2 bases at J, with 22 bases in the middle. The CDR3 nucleotides read TGTGCCAGCAGCTTAGGCCTCAGCTCGGGTCGGACATCTCAAGAGACCCAGTACTTC. Protein product: CASSLGLSSGRTSQETQYF. Together with reference TRBV13 and TRBJ2-5, the CDR3 gives the full variable domain: AAGVIQSPRHLIKEKRETATLKCYPIPRHDTVYWYQQGPGQDPQFLISFYEKMQSDKGSIPDRFSAQQFSDYHSELNMSSLELGDSALYFCASSLGLSSGRTSQETQYFGPGTRLLVL.

The rearrangement joins TRBV6-5 to TRBJ2-5; TRBD2 agrees at 7 bases. The end of the DNA fits TRBJ2-7 better, so the J call may be wrong. The germline gives CDR1 MNHEY, CDR2 SVGAGI. There are 11 residues in the CDR3. Here the CDR3 DNA reads TGTGCCACTGGGAGGGACTACGAGCAGTACTTC. Residues: CATGRDYEQYF.

The genes are TRBV19 and TRBJ1-1, with TRBD1 as a possible D gene (6 bases). Trimming took off 9 bases at V and 4 bases at J, with 21 bases between the two ends. The CDR3 length is 15 residues. CDR1 LNHDA and CDR2 SQIVND come from the germline V gene (reference sequence). CDR3 amino acids: CASTTTSTGFTEAFF. As DNA, the CDR3 is TGTGCCAGCACTACAACTTCGACAGGTTTCACTGAAGCTTTCTTT.

V is TRBV15 and J is TRBJ2-4; D might be TRBD2 (5 bases). The CDR3 runs to 16 residues. V lost 0 bases and J 3 bases, leaving 12 bases between the germline ends. Per the germline V gene, CDR1 is LNHNV and CDR2 is YYDKDF (reference sequence). The DNA for the CDR3 is TGTGCCACCAGCAGAGATGTTCGAGGGAACAAAAACATTCAGTACTTC. Protein: CATSRDVRGNKNIQYF.

The gene calls are TRBV5-6 and TRBJ2-7; D unclear. This CDR3 has 11 residues. CDR1 and CDR2 (germline): SGHDT, YYEEEE. The V end was cut by 3 bases, the J end by 6 bases, with 7 bases between. CDR3 DNA sequence: TGTGCCAGCAGCTCTTTGGCCGAGCAGTACTTC. It codes for CASSSLAEQYF.

This chain links TRBV7-3 with TRBJ2-1; 10 bases agree with TRBD1. With V trimmed by 4 bases and J by 4 bases, 4 bases remained unmatched. From germline, CDR1 is SGHTA and CDR2 FQGTGA. There are 15 residues in the CDR3. The chain's CDR3 is CASSSRTGGYNEQFF. For the CDR3, the DNA is TGTGCCAGCAGCTCAAGGACAGGGGGGTACAATGAGCAGTTCTTC.

The genes are TRBV27 and TRBJ2-3; TRBD1 agrees at 7 bases. The CDR3 consists of 17 residues. V lost 8 bases, J lost 0 bases, and 14 bases stayed unmatched. CDR1 MNHEY and CDR2 SMNVEV come from the germline V gene (reference sequence). This chain's CDR3 is CASRRDRQITSTDTQYF. In nucleotides, the CDR3 is TGTGCCAGCCGCCGGGACAGACAGATTACTAGCACAGATACGCAGTATTTT.

The V call is TRBV7-6, the J call TRBJ1-2, with 9 bases identical to TRBD1. The germline CDR1 and CDR2 sequences are SGHVS and FNYEAQ. The V and J ends lost 5 bases and 8 bases, in that order; junction bases with no gene match: 15. CDR3 size: 16 residues. CDR3 protein: CASSPEAETGGDGYTF. The CDR3 DNA is TGTGCCAGCAGCCCGGAAGCGGAAACAGGGGGCGACGGCTACACCTTC.

This clone was seen a handful of times. The V gene is TRBV25-1, the J gene TRBJ2-3; no firm D call. V lost 4 bases and J 5 bases, leaving 4 bases between the germline ends. This CDR3 comprises 11 residues. The germline V gene encodes CDR1 MGHDK and CDR2 SYGVNS. In nucleotides, the CDR3 is TGTGCCAGCAGTGGGCTAGATACGCAGTATTTT. It specifies CASSGLDTQYF.

This chain links TRBV6-1 with TRBJ1-1, with 10 bases that match TRBD1. V lost 2 bases to trimming and J lost 0 bases; unmatched junction nucleotides: 12. The CDR3 spans 19 residues. Germline-derived CDR1 and CDR2 are MNHNS and SASEGT. The CDR3 here is CASSERVVMGQGMNTEAFF. The CDR3 DNA reads as TGTGCCAGCAGTGAACGCGTAGTCATGGGACAGGGGATGAACACTGAAGCTTTCTTT.

The genes are TRBV11-2 and TRBJ2-7; no clear D. Trimming removed 8 bases from V and 1 base from J, with 12 bases in between. Germline V gene data show CDR1 as SGHAT and CDR2 as FQNNGV. The CDR3 spans 13 residues. CDR3 coding DNA: TGTGCCAGCCACGATAGTTGGTCCTACGAGCAGTACTTC. As protein: CASHDSWSYEQYF.